This entry lists 14 T cell receptor beta chains sequenced from one sample in a study of T-cell reconstitution after alpha-beta-depleted transplantation in children. Unique molecular identifiers were built into the TCRbeta library. Via MiXCR, TCRdb re-called the PCR reads, giving one row per CDR3 protein. The table includes more than 250,000 distinct CDR3 sequences, roughly 9.5% detected once. The source was PBMCs from the stem cell graft donor, collected from the stem cell graft. These receptors were taken from a human donor who donated a stem cell graft to a child with SCID.

The V and J genes are TRBV27 and TRBJ2-7; D perhaps matches TRBD2 (7 bases). The germline V gene has CDR1 MNHEY and CDR2 SMNVEV (reference sequence). V lost 3 bases and J 2 bases, leaving 11 bases between the germline ends. The CDR3 extends over 14 amino acids. The CDR3 nucleotides are TGTGCCAGCAGTTTGCGGGGGCTGACCTACGAGCAGTACTTC. This sequence encodes CASSLRGLTYEQYF.

This clonotype was detected ten times or more. CDR3 bases: TGTGCCAGCAGCCTTGGGGAGGTCGGAAACACCATATATTTT. This gives the protein CASSLGEVGNTIYF. The chain employs TRBV12-3 or TRBV12-4 and TRBJ1-3, with D uncertain. V was shortened by 6 bases and J by 4 bases, with 13 bases between the two germline ends. CDR3 length equals 14 residues.

This clonotype was counted ten times or more. The chain joins TRBV9 to TRBJ2-1, with no clear D. Trimming shortened V by 0 bases and J by 2 bases, and 9 bases separated the two germline ends. Germline values: CDR1 SGDLS, CDR2 YYNGEE. This CDR3 is 15 amino acids long. The CDR3 sequence is CASSVDQPPYNEQFF. Here the CDR3 DNA reads TGTGCCAGCAGCGTAGACCAACCCCCCTACAATGAGCAGTTCTTC.

This clonotype was seen only a few times. The gene calls are TRBV5-1 and TRBJ2-7; 11 bases agree with TRBD1. Germline lookup yields CDR1 SGHRS and CDR2 YFSETQ. V was pared by 5 bases and J by 6 bases, with 10 bases of the junction left unmatched. This CDR3 is 15 amino acids long. This CDR3 reads CASSFPGQGAGEQYF. DNA of the CDR3: TGCGCCAGCAGTTTCCCCGGACAGGGGGCTGGCGAGCAGTACTTC.

This clonotype has more than one count but fewer than ten. The chain recombines TRBV2 with TRBJ1-4; tentatively, D is TRBD1 (5 bases). This CDR3 spans 13 amino acids. Germline V gives CDR1 SNHLY, CDR2 FYNNEI. Trimming pared 4 bases from V and 8 bases from J, leaving 11 bases between. CDR3 DNA sequence: TGTGCCAGCAGTGGGTGGGGCAACGAAAAACTGTTTTTT. Its protein is CASSGWGNEKLFF.

This clonotype came up a few times. The V and J genes are TRBV20-1 and TRBJ2-2; 12 nucleotides match TRBD1. The CDR3 is 17 amino acids. Germline V gene data show CDR1 as DFQATT and CDR2 as SNEGSKA (reference sequence). The V and J ends lost 2 bases and 8 bases, in that order; junction bases with no gene match: 12. CDR3 coding DNA: TGCAGTGCTAGAACCCCACCGGGACAGGGGGCAGGTGGGGAGCTGTTTTTT. Translating it yields CSARTPPGQGAGGELFF.

There are a few counts of this clonotype. The V gene is TRBV20-1, the J gene TRBJ2-6, with 7 bases that match TRBD1. Germline assignment: CDR1 DFQATT and CDR2 SNEGSKA (reference sequence). Trimming at V came to 6 bases and at J to 1 base, leaving 9 bases not matched to a gene. The CDR3 consists of 16 residues. The CDR3 region is CSASGTARSGANVLTF. For the CDR3, the DNA is TGCAGTGCCTCTGGGACAGCCCGGTCTGGGGCCAACGTCCTGACTTTC.

The rearrangement joins TRBV10-3 to TRBJ2-3; D gene uncertain. Germline V gene sequence: CDR1 ENHRY, CDR2 SYGVKD. The germline V and J ends were trimmed by 0 bases and 4 bases, with 2 bases remaining between them. The CDR3 has 12 amino acids. The CDR3 coding sequence is TGTGCCATCAGTGAGTCATCAGATACGCAGTATTTT. Its protein is CAISESSDTQYF.

This clonotype was seen many times. This sequence joins TRBV11-2 and TRBJ2-2; no clear D. The ends were cut back, 3 bases at V and 0 bases at J, with 8 bases in the middle. The germline CDR1 and CDR2 sequences are SGHAT and FQNNGV. The CDR3 length is 15 residues. The CDR3 bases are TGTGCCAGCAGCTTCCAGAATTCGAACACCGGGGAGCTGTTTTTT. Amino acids: CASSFQNSNTGELFF.

This clonotype appeared many times. The chain recombines TRBV12-3 or TRBV12-4 with TRBJ1-5; D call uncertain. The CDR3 consists of 16 residues. V lost 0 bases, J lost 2 bases, and 11 bases lay in between. The CDR3 sequence is CASSLAIGGGNQPQHF. In DNA form, the CDR3 reads TGTGCCAGCAGTTTAGCAATAGGTGGGGGCAATCAGCCCCAGCATTTT.

There are many counts of this clonotype. The chain carries TRBV24-1 and TRBJ2-3; D perhaps matches TRBD1 (6 bases). Trimming cost V 2 bases and J 8 bases, with 10 bases left between them. CDR1 is KGHDR, CDR2 SFDVKD, per germline. The CDR3 contains 13 residues. The CDR3 DNA is TGTGCCACCAGTGATTGGGGGCATGGTACGCAGTATTTT. Translating gives CATSDWGHGTQYF.

This clonotype was counted at least ten times. The chain couples TRBV5-1 to TRBJ2-7; no reliable D call. V lost 1 base and J lost 0, with 11 bases in between. Germline CDR1 SGHRS, CDR2 YFSETQ. CDR3 length equals 15 residues. The CDR3 DNA reads TGCGCCAGCAGCTTGCGTCCAGCTTTCTCCTACGAGCAGTACTTC. Protein sequence: CASSLRPAFSYEQYF. The whole variable domain, remainder taken from reference TRBV5-1 and TRBJ2-7, is KAGVTQTPRYLIKTRGQQVTLSCSPISGHRSVSWYQQTPGQGLQFLFEYFSETQRNKGNFPGRFSGRQFSNSRSEMNVSTLELGDSALYLCASSLRPAFSYEQYFGPGTRLTVT.

This clonotype was seen more than once but under ten times. The V and J genes are TRBV29-1 and TRBJ2-1, with D uncertain. CDR1 SQVTM and CDR2 ANQGSEA come from the germline V gene. Trimming removed 0 bases at V and 7 bases at J, with 19 bases between. This CDR3 region has 16 residues. CDR3 nucleotide sequence: TGCAGCGTTGAAGATCCCGCGAGCGACGCCGGGAATGAGCAGTTCTTC. As protein: CSVEDPASDAGNEQFF.

This clonotype was seen at least ten times. The chain joins TRBV7-9 to TRBJ2-7; D is undetermined. In germline, CDR1 is SEHNR, CDR2 FQNEAQ (reference sequence). This CDR3 is built from 12 residues. V dropped 1 base and J dropped 5 bases, with 6 bases sitting between them. In nucleotides, the CDR3 is TGTGCCAGCAGCTTAGAAGGGCACGAGCAGTACTTC. Its translation is CASSLEGHEQYF.